These 30 T cell receptor beta chains share one sample of origin, sequenced in a study of blood T cell repertoires in COVID-19. Measured with immunoSEQ multiplex PCR; TCRdb has only the in-frame clones, and not every one. The sample lists fewer than 400,000 clones, 83% seen once, with 2.5% to 3% in the top ten. Sequencing was performed on peripheral blood. The receptor source for this set is a man aged 30 to 39 with active or convalescent COVID-19.

This chain connects TRBV6-5 to TRBJ1-2; 12 positions match TRBD1. The CDR3 length is 16 residues. Germline assignment: CDR1 MNHEY and CDR2 SVGAGI. The junction had 9 bases not matched to a gene; V was cut back by 4 bases and J by 6 bases. The CDR3 here is CASSFLPGQGANGYTF. The DNA for the CDR3 is TGTGCCAGCAGTTTCCTCCCGGGACAGGGGGCAAATGGCTACACCTTC.

The chain carries TRBV7-2 and TRBJ1-5; 7 bases fit TRBD1. Trimming took 4 bases from V and 6 from J; bases not matched to a gene: 6. The germline gives CDR1 SGHTA, CDR2 FQGNSA. The CDR3 has 14 residues. CDR3 sequence reads: CASSSTGLTQPQHF. For the CDR3, the DNA is TGTGCCAGCAGCTCGACAGGGTTGACTCAGCCCCAGCATTTT.

The chain employs TRBV9 and TRBJ1-4, with D perhaps matching TRBD1 (5 bases). In germline, CDR1 is SGDLS, CDR2 YYNGEE. With 0 bases removed from V and 0 bases from J, the gap between germline ends came to 9 bases. CDR3 length: 16 residues. Here the CDR3 DNA reads TGTGCCAGCAGCGTAGGGGGACTATCAACTAATGAAAAACTGTTTTTT. Its translation is CASSVGGLSTNEKLFF.

The chain is built from TRBV11-2 and TRBJ2-1; D is uncertain. This CDR3 contains 14 residues. V shed 8 bases and J shed 3 bases, with 14 bases lying between them. Germline CDR1 SGHAT, CDR2 FQNNGV. As DNA, the CDR3 is TGTGCCAGCGGTCCCTTCTCGGGCTACAATGAGCAGTTCTTC. Protein product: CASGPFSGYNEQFF.

The genes are TRBV19 and TRBJ2-1; 10 bases map to TRBD2. Germline V gene lookup returns CDR1 LNHDA and CDR2 SQIVND (reference sequence). The CDR3 covers 14 residues. V was pared by 3 bases and J by 7 bases, with 3 bases of the junction left unmatched. The DNA for the CDR3 is TGTGCCAGTAGTATGGCTAGCGGGAGTAATGAGCAGTTCTTC. Translated, it gives CASSMASGSNEQFF. Filled out from reference TRBV19 and TRBJ2-1, the complete variable domain reads DGGITQSPKYLFRKEGQNVTLSCEQNLNHDAMYWYRQDPGQGLRLIYYSQIVNDFQKGDIAEGYSVSREKKESFPLTVTSAQKNPTAFYLCASSMASGSNEQFFGPGTRLTVL.

The chain links TRBV7-2 to TRBJ2-5; 10 bases align to TRBD1. Germline V gene lookup returns CDR1 SGHTA and CDR2 FQGNSA. V trimming: 4 bases; J trimming: 5 bases; junction bases outside the gene matches: 10. This CDR3 is built from 16 residues. CDR3 coding DNA: TGTGCCAGCAGCTCCGGACAGGGGGTCTTCGGGGAGACCCAGTACTTC. As protein: CASSSGQGVFGETQYF.

The chain is built from TRBV30 and TRBJ2-5, with 7 bases aligning to TRBD2. The CDR3 is 13 residues long. Germline values: CDR1 GTSNPN, CDR2 SVGIG (reference sequence). The junction had 5 bases not matched to a gene; V was cut back by 3 bases and J by 4 bases. In DNA form, the CDR3 reads TGTGCCTGGAGGGTTGGGGGGGTAGAGACCCAGTACTTC. Amino acids: CAWRVGGVETQYF.

The rearrangement joins TRBV5-8 to TRBJ2-3, with a possible D match to TRBD2 (5 bases). CDR1 is SGHTS and CDR2 is YDEGEE in the germline V gene. The V end was cut by 2 bases, the J end by 2 bases, with 12 bases between. This CDR3 contains 15 residues. The CDR3 region is CASSFGTRATDTQYF. CDR3 sequence (DNA): TGTGCCAGCAGCTTCGGTACTAGGGCCACAGATACGCAGTATTTT.

V gene TRBV4-1 combines with J gene TRBJ1-1; a weak D match, TRBD1 (5 bases). Trimming pared 5 bases from V and 0 bases from J, leaving 10 bases between. CDR3 length: 14 amino acids. CDR1 and CDR2 from the germline V gene are MGHRA and YSYEKL. The CDR3 region has the DNA TGCGCCAGCAGCAAGACAGTCATGAACACTGAAGCTTTCTTT. It specifies CASSKTVMNTEAFF.

V usage is TRBV7-6 and J usage is TRBJ1-1; TRBD1 agrees at 8 bases. The length of the CDR3 is 15 residues. V lost 1 base to trimming and J lost 3 bases; unmatched junction nucleotides: 4. CDR1 and CDR2 (germline): SGHVS, FNYEAQ. The CDR3 DNA sequence: TGTGCCAGCAGCTTAGTCAGGGGGCGCGACACTGAAGCTTTCTTT. It encodes CASSLVRGRDTEAFF. Combining the CDR3 with reference TRBV7-6 and TRBJ1-1 gives the whole variable domain GAGVSQSPRYKVTKRGQDVALRCDPISGHVSLYWYRQALGQGPEFLTYFNYEAQQDKSGLPNDRFSAERPEGSISTLTIQRTEQRDSAMYRCASSLVRGRDTEAFFGQGTRLTVV.

This clone was seen a handful of times. The rearrangement uses TRBV7-3 and TRBJ2-1; D unresolved. The length of the CDR3 is 13 residues. The V end was cut by 3 bases, the J end by 0 bases, with 3 bases between. Germline V gene sequence: CDR1 SGHTA, CDR2 FQGTGA. The CDR3: CASSLYSYNEQFF. Here the CDR3 DNA reads TGTGCCAGCAGCTTGTACTCCTACAATGAGCAGTTCTTC.

CDR3 region: CASRESGRAMGEQFF. CDR3 coding DNA: TGTGCCAGCAGAGAAAGCGGGAGGGCCATGGGTGAGCAGTTCTTC. This chain joins TRBV14 and TRBJ2-1, with 10 nucleotides matching TRBD2. Germline CDR1 and CDR2: SGHDN and FVKESK. The CDR3 is made up of 15 amino acids. Trimming removed 6 bases from V and 9 bases from J; junction bases left unmatched: 11. The complete variable domain, with remaining parts taken from reference TRBV14 and TRBJ2-1, reads EAGVTQFPSHSVIEKGQTVTLRCDPISGHDNLYWYRRVMGKEIKFLLHFVKESKQDESGMPNNRFLAERTGGTYSTLKVQPAELEDSGVYFCASRESGRAMGEQFFGPGTRLTVL.

This rearrangement joins TRBV27 to TRBJ1-4; TRBD1 might be the D (6 bases). CDR1 MNHEY and CDR2 SMNVEV come from the germline V gene (reference sequence). The CDR3 length is 14 residues. Trimming pared 7 bases from V and 2 bases from J, leaving 11 bases between. The DNA of the CDR3 is TGTGCCAGCAAAACCCAGGGGACTAATGAAAAACTGTTTTTT. Translation gives CASKTQGTNEKLFF.

The chain uses TRBV7-2 and TRBJ1-1, with TRBD1 matching over 9 bases. V gave up 1 base and J gave up 7 bases; unmatched junction bases: 1. The CDR3 has 13 amino acids. Germline V gene sequence: CDR1 SGHTA, CDR2 FQGNSA. The CDR3 reads CASSLGDRVEAFF. The CDR3, as DNA: TGTGCCAGCAGCTTAGGGGACAGGGTTGAAGCTTTCTTT.

The chain links TRBV19 to TRBJ2-1, with TRBD1 matching 9 bases. Germline assignment: CDR1 LNHDA and CDR2 SQIVND (reference sequence). The CDR3 sequence is 17 residues long. The V segment lost 5 bases and the J segment 6 bases; nucleotides outside the gene matches: 14. Here the CDR3 reads CASSPGQGFQGANEQFF. For the CDR3, the DNA is TGTGCCAGTAGTCCGGGACAGGGATTTCAAGGGGCCAATGAGCAGTTCTTC.

The CDR3, as DNA: TGTGCCACCAGCGGTACTAGGATAGAGACCCAGTACTTC. Its protein product is CATSGTRIETQYF. J is TRBJ2-5 and V is TRBV15; a possible D gene is TRBD2 (5 bases). The CDR3 contains 13 residues. V gave up 5 bases and J gave up 4 bases, with 11 bases separating them. Germline loops: CDR1 LNHNV, CDR2 YYDKDF (reference sequence).

This clone was seen only once. This CDR3 is CASGGTSGGLRTDTQYF. As DNA, the CDR3 is TGTGCCAGTGGCGGGACTAGCGGGGGACTGAGGACAGATACGCAGTATTTT. The gene calls are TRBV19 and TRBJ2-3; 14 positions agree with TRBD2. The V segment lost 8 bases and the J segment 3 bases; nucleotides outside the gene matches: 10. The germline V gene encodes CDR1 LNHDA and CDR2 SQIVND (reference sequence). This CDR3 region has 17 residues.

The V gene is TRBV5-4, the J gene TRBJ2-4; 11 bases agree with TRBD1. Germline trimming cut 4 bases from V and 7 bases from J; bases unmatched to any gene: 7. This CDR3 is 15 amino acids long. Germline CDR1 and CDR2: SGHNT and YYREEE (reference sequence). CDR3 coding DNA: TGTGCCAGCAGCCCTGGAGGGACAGGGGGTAACATTCAGTACTTC. Translation gives CASSPGGTGGNIQYF.

This rearrangement joins TRBV19 to TRBJ1-2, with TRBD1 matching over 9 bases. Trimming cost V 9 bases and J 0 bases; bases outside gene matches: 8. The CDR3 has 15 amino acids. The V gene's germline CDR1 is LNHDA and CDR2 SQIVND (reference sequence). CDR3 sequence reads: CASLDRGFSNYGYTF. The CDR3, as DNA: TGTGCCAGCCTAGACAGGGGGTTCTCTAACTATGGCTACACCTTC.

This clone was observed a few times. The V and J genes are TRBV19 and TRBJ2-1, with TRBD2 matching 14 bases. This CDR3 spans 16 amino acids. V lost 5 bases to trimming and J lost 10 bases; unmatched junction nucleotides: 10. Germline CDR1 and CDR2: LNHDA and SQIVND (reference sequence). CDR3 sequence (DNA): TGTGCCAGTAGTTGGGCGACTAGCGGGGGGGCCAGGGAGCAGTTCTTC. Amino acids: CASSWATSGGAREQFF.

This clone came up once. V gene TRBV2 combines with J gene TRBJ1-4; 9 bases match TRBD1. The V gene's germline CDR1 is SNHLY and CDR2 FYNNEI. This CDR3 contains 14 residues. Losses at the gene ends were 6 bases for V and 8 bases for J; bases not matched to a gene: 7. This chain's CDR3 is CASSTTGGREKLFF. DNA of the CDR3: TGTGCCAGCAGCACCACAGGGGGCCGGGAAAAACTGTTTTTT. Full variable domain (remainder filled in from reference TRBV2 and TRBJ1-4): EPEVTQTPSHQVTQMGQEVILRCVPISNHLYFYWYRQILGQKVEFLVSFYNNEISEKSEIFDDQFSVERPDGSNFTLKIRSTKLEDSAMYFCASSTTGGREKLFFGSGTQLSVL.

This chain uses TRBV2 with TRBJ2-1, with a possible D match to TRBD1 (5 bases). The CDR3 is 13 amino acids. V lost 10 bases, J lost 0 bases, and 10 bases lay in between. CDR1 SNHLY and CDR2 FYNNEI come from the germline V gene. The CDR3 nucleotides read TGTGCCATTTCACAGGACTCCTACAATGAGCAGTTCTTC. It encodes CAISQDSYNEQFF.

The chain couples TRBV11-2 to TRBJ1-2; possibly TRBD1 for D (5 bases). V dropped 1 base and J dropped 4 bases, with 10 bases sitting between them. This CDR3 is 14 amino acids long. The germline gives CDR1 SGHAT, CDR2 FQNNGV. The CDR3 coding sequence is TGTGCCAGCAGCTTAGTTCCAGGGCCCTATGGCTACACCTTC. Its protein is CASSLVPGPYGYTF.

This clone was seen only a few times. This same CDR3 is encoded by further DNA sequences in the sample. The gene calls are TRBV9 and TRBJ2-3, with D possibly matching TRBD1 (5 bases). Trimming removed 0 bases at V and 2 bases at J, with 13 bases between. The CDR3 extends over 16 amino acids. From germline, CDR1 is SGDLS and CDR2 YYNGEE. The CDR3 spells CASSVVGQGNTDTQYF. The CDR3 DNA reads TGTGCCAGCAGCGTAGTTGGGCAGGGAAACACAGATACGCAGTATTTT.

V and J are TRBV21-1 and TRBJ1-6; TRBD1, as called in the table, went unchecked against the DNA. TRBV21-1 is tagged as a pseudogene. The CDR3 length is 18 residues. Here the CDR3 reads CASRMGQETSSYNSPLHF. DNA of the CDR3: TGTGCCAGCAGGATGGGACAAGAGACCAGCTCCTATAATTCACCCCTCCACTTT.

The chain recombines TRBV28 with TRBJ1-4; the D is unclear. CDR1 MDHEN and CDR2 SYDVKM come from the germline V gene. Between the trimmed V and J ends, which lost 8 bases and 5 bases, there was a span of 18 bases. The CDR3 runs 15 residues. The CDR3: CASAPGGGKNEKLFF. CDR3 nucleotide sequence: TGTGCCAGCGCACCGGGTGGAGGGAAGAATGAAAAACTGTTTTTT.

CDR3 DNA sequence: TGTGCCAGCGCCGGGACAGGGAATGAAAAACTGTTTTTT. Amino acids: CASAGTGNEKLFF. The chain links TRBV2 to TRBJ1-4, with 9 bases aligning to TRBD1. This CDR3 spans 13 amino acids. Germline V gene lookup returns CDR1 SNHLY and CDR2 FYNNEI. The V gene end was trimmed by 8 bases and the J gene end by 5 bases; junction bases not matched to a gene: 3.

The chain employs TRBV4-2 and TRBJ2-7, with D possibly matching TRBD2 (6 bases). The CDR3 length is 17 residues. The germline V and J ends were trimmed by 1 base and 5 bases, with 21 bases remaining between them. Germline V gene data show CDR1 as LGHNA and CDR2 as YNFKEQ. The CDR3 nucleotides read TGTGCCAGCAGCCAAGGGGCCTTTCGGGGAGGTAGGAACGAGCAGTACTTC. Amino acid sequence: CASSQGAFRGGRNEQYF.

This chain joins TRBV5-1 and TRBJ2-1, with 11 bases fitting TRBD2. V lost 3 bases and J lost 4; bases outside the gene matches: 6. The length of the CDR3 is 16 residues. Germline values: CDR1 SGHRS, CDR2 YFSETQ. The CDR3: CASSSLAGGMYNEQFF. The CDR3 nucleotides are TGCGCCAGCAGCTCCCTAGCGGGGGGCATGTACAATGAGCAGTTCTTC.

The rearrangement uses TRBV14 and TRBJ1-1; 8 bases map to TRBD1. Unmatched junction bases numbered 15, after V lost 1 base and J lost 5 bases. Germline assignment: CDR1 SGHDN and CDR2 FVKESK. The CDR3 runs to 18 residues. The CDR3 protein is CASSQGAARGPSGTEAFF. In nucleotides, the CDR3 is TGTGCCAGCAGCCAAGGGGCGGCCAGGGGGCCCTCGGGAACTGAAGCTTTCTTT. The full variable domain, rest sourced from reference TRBV14 and TRBJ1-1, is EAGVTQFPSHSVIEKGQTVTLRCDPISGHDNLYWYRRVMGKEIKFLLHFVKESKQDESGMPNNRFLAERTGGTYSTLKVQPAELEDSGVYFCASSQGAARGPSGTEAFFGQGTRLTVV.